This is a list of T cell receptor beta chains from one sample in a study of T cell responses to AZD1222 COVID-19 vaccine. Profiling relied on immunoSEQ multiplex PCR, and the TCRdb table lists in-frame clones only, not all of them. The table lists 150,000 to 200,000 clones, roughly 94% of them singletons. The material sequenced was peripheral blood, taken 28 days after the second AZD1222 dose. These receptor sequences come from an adult who received the AZD1222 COVID-19 vaccine. The conserved cysteine and the conserved F or W are not part of the CDR3 here.

len	v_gene	j_gene	CDR3aa
9	TRBV7-9	TRBJ2-7	ASSTDYEQY
13	TRBV19	TRBJ2-3	ATSPGTGSTDTQY
11	TRBV6-5	TRBJ2-7	ASSYSQGYEQY
14	TRBV25-1	TRBJ2-1	ASSEREGLLYNEQF
12	TRBV10-1	TRBJ2-3	ASSARVGADTQY
14	TRBV10-3	TRBJ2-2	AISQLAGRNTGELF
12	TRBV7-2	TRBJ2-3	ASSLQHVADTQY
11	TRBV6-2/TRBV6-3	TRBJ1-1	ASSSGTLVGAF
14	TRBV4-3	TRBJ2-1	ASSQDDRYLYNEQF
13	TRBV7-2	TRBJ1-2	ASSLGTGGWYGYT
11	TRBV12-5	TRBJ1-1	ASGQDRNTEAF
15	TRBV4-1	TRBJ2-1	ASSQVLAEKAYNEQF
14	TRBV7-9	TRBJ2-2	ASSPRVQADTGELF
13	TRBV28	TRBJ1-5	ASIPLGGSNQPQH
13	TRBV18	TRBJ1-1	ASSPPLNMNTEAF
12	TRBV7-9	TRBJ1-2	ASSLGTANYGYT
14	TRBV5-5	TRBJ2-7	ASSVGGGPVTYEQY
12	TRBV5-6	TRBJ1-2	ASSSLRDLYGYT
13	TRBV27	TRBJ1-1	ASSFGTGWNTEAF
12	TRBV28	TRBJ1-4	ASSPTLTNEKLF
12	TRBV11-3	TRBJ2-7	ASALTVSPYEQY
11	TRBV9	TRBJ1-1	ASSGDRETEAF
16	TRBV7-9	TRBJ2-7	ASGTTSGRGPYAYEQY
14	TRBV18	TRBJ1-1	ASSPGVAQVNTEAF
12	TRBV19	TRBJ1-6	ASSIGSRSSPLH
11	TRBV5-1	TRBJ1-6	ASRQGTDSPLH
13	TRBV6-2/TRBV6-3	TRBJ2-7	ASSYLASGLAEQY
12	TRBV19	TRBJ1-1	ASSSGQLNTEAF
13	TRBV6-6	TRBJ2-7	ASSYPGTRAYEQY
13	TRBV5-8	TRBJ2-4	ASSLGGLSKNIQY
13	TRBV6-6	TRBJ1-5	ASSYSGRGNQPQH
11	TRBV2	TRBJ1-1	ASSDALNTEAF
14	TRBV7-3	TRBJ2-1	ASSLIGGVDWSEQF
12	TRBV29-1	TRBJ2-1	SPTPAGPPNEQF
13	TRBV7-6	TRBJ2-1	ASSFTDRGHNEQF
11	TRBV7-2	TRBJ1-1	ASSRDRNTEAF
13	TRBV6-5	TRBJ2-3	ASSYSSSLANTQY
13	TRBV20-1	TRBJ1-1	SASSGSSMNTEAF
14	TRBV18	TRBJ2-1	ASSPRGQNSYNEQF
11	TRBV7-3	TRBJ1-6	ASSRQDNSPLH
13	TRBV10-3	TRBJ2-1	AISDLAYSYNEQF
11	TRBV30	TRBJ1-5	AWSVQAVGPQH
11	TRBV4-1	TRBJ1-4	ATGRGPGEKLF
13	TRBV7-9	TRBJ2-7	ASSLRGGSRAEQY
14	TRBV10-3	TRBJ2-1	AISEDIVGAGARMF